The 10 T cell receptor beta chains presented below share a single source sample, sequenced in a study of lymphopenia after photon versus proton radiotherapy. This table comes from immunoSEQ multiplex PCR, and its TCRdb copy is limited to in-frame clones, with some not included. The sample records 150,000 or so clones, about 88% being singletons. This specimen consisted of peripheral blood, obtained from a patient treated with photon-based radiotherapy. Receptors originate from a man between 45 and 60 years old with gastric cancer.

With respect to this clone: An end of the junction differs from the germline gene, which may be a read error. The gene calls are TRBV15 and TRBJ1-4, with 7 bases aligning to TRBD1. CDR1 and CDR2 (germline): LNHNV, YYDKDF (reference sequence). There are 15 residues in the CDR3. Written as DNA, the CDR3 is TGTGCCACCAGCAGAGGGAGGGGGCAGAATGTAAAACTGTTTTTT. This sequence encodes CATSRGRGQNVKLFF.

The gene calls are TRBV19 and TRBJ1-5, with 7 bases aligning to TRBD1. Germline assignment: CDR1 LNHDA and CDR2 SQIVND (reference sequence). This CDR3 has 15 amino acids. V lost 3 bases, J lost 6 bases, and 8 bases stayed unmatched. DNA of the CDR3: TGTGCCAGTAGTATGGTAGGGGGCGGGAGTCAGCCCCAGCATTTT. This encodes CASSMVGGGSQPQHF.

The chain uses TRBV30 and TRBJ2-5; 12 bases match TRBD2. Losses at the gene ends were 3 bases for V and 4 bases for J; bases not matched to a gene: 6. Germline CDR1 reads GTSNPN; CDR2 reads SVGIG (reference sequence). This CDR3 has 15 residues. The CDR3 nucleotides are TGTGCCTGGAGGCGATCGGGACTAGCGGGAGAGACCCAGTACTTC. Translated, it gives CAWRRSGLAGETQYF. Together with reference TRBV30 and TRBJ2-5, the CDR3 gives the full variable domain: SQTIHQWPATLVQPVGSPLSLECTVEGTSNPNLYWYRQAAGRGLQLLFYSVGIGQISSEVPQNLSASRPQDRQFILSSKKLLLSDSGFYLCAWRRSGLAGETQYFGPGTRLLVL.

The chain joins TRBV6-1 to TRBJ1-5, with D hard to call. CDR1 and CDR2 from the germline V gene are MNHNS and SASEGT. Deletions cut 11 bases from V and 5 bases from J, with 16 bases between. The length of the CDR3 is 13 residues. Here the CDR3 DNA reads TGTGCCGAAGCTATGGGTCGGGATCAGCCCCAGCATTTT. This codes for CAEAMGRDQPQHF.

The chain is built from TRBV18 and TRBJ2-2; tentatively, D is TRBD2 (5 bases). V was cut by 3 bases and J by 2 bases, with 13 bases left in between. The CDR3 has 16 residues. CDR1 and CDR2 from the germline V gene are KGHSH and LQKENI. CDR3 DNA: TGTGCCAGCTCACCTCCACGGGGAAGCAACACCGGGGAGCTGTTTTTT. Protein: CASSPPRGSNTGELFF.

The gene calls are TRBV7-6 and TRBJ1-4; 7 bases agree with TRBD1. V shed 0 bases, J shed 7 bases, and the junction held 2 bases outside the gene matches. The CDR3 contains 14 residues. CDR1 is SGHVS, CDR2 FNYEAQ, per germline. The chain's CDR3 is CASSLARGREKLFF. DNA of the CDR3: TGTGCCAGCAGCTTAGCGAGGGGGCGTGAAAAACTGTTTTTT.

This chain joins TRBV6-5 and TRBJ2-5; no firm D call. Trimming pared 8 bases from V and 5 bases from J, leaving 15 bases between. There are 13 residues in the CDR3. CDR1 and CDR2 (germline): MNHEY, SVGAGI. This chain's CDR3 is CASAKARWETQYF. The CDR3, as DNA: TGTGCCAGCGCCAAAGCGCGGTGGGAGACCCAGTACTTC.

The rearrangement links TRBV14 to TRBJ2-2, with TRBD1 matching over 7 bases. Germline CDR1 is SGHDN and CDR2 is FVKESK. J lost 6 bases, V lost 0 bases, and 7 bases had no gene match. The CDR3 contains 16 residues. The CDR3 loop reads CASSQEWGRGSGELFF. CDR3 nucleotides: TGTGCCAGCAGCCAAGAGTGGGGCAGGGGGTCCGGGGAGCTGTTTTTT. The full variable domain, rest sourced from reference TRBV14 and TRBJ2-2, is EAGVTQFPSHSVIEKGQTVTLRCDPISGHDNLYWYRRVMGKEIKFLLHFVKESKQDESGMPNNRFLAERTGGTYSTLKVQPAELEDSGVYFCASSQEWGRGSGELFFGEGSRLTVL.

The chain joins TRBV30 to TRBJ2-2, with a weak D call TRBD1 (5 bases). The CDR3 spans 13 residues. Deletions cut 2 bases from V and 5 bases from J, with 9 bases between. CDR1 and CDR2 (germline): GTSNPN, SVGIG (reference sequence). CDR3 sequence (DNA): TGTGCCTGGAGTAGACAGATTACCGGGGAGCTGTTTTTT. It is translated as CAWSRQITGELFF.

The V and J genes are TRBV4-1 and TRBJ1-2; D gene uncertain. V lost 4 bases, J lost 0 bases, and 6 bases lay in between. The CDR3 has 13 amino acids. Germline CDR1 reads MGHRA; CDR2 reads YSYEKL. CDR3 in amino acids: CASSPSSNYGYTF. The CDR3 DNA sequence: TGCGCCAGCAGCCCCTCATCTAACTATGGCTACACCTTC.